The 28 T cell receptor beta chains given below trace back to one sample, sequenced in a study of T cells in Graves' hyperthyroidism and ophthalmopathy. Researchers took RNA transcripts and amplified the TCR beta CDR3 regions from them. HTBI primers were employed in a first-round RT-PCR of the TCR CDR3. TCRdb reprocessed the multiplex PCR reads via MiXCR and lists one record per CDR3 protein. The sample records a few hundred thousand distinct CDR3 sequences, approximately 15% being singletons. Sequencing used blood. These receptors were collected from a young woman with Graves' hyperthyroidism.

This clonotype was found many times. The V gene is TRBV7-9, the J gene TRBJ2-7; D possibly matches TRBD1 or TRBD2 (7 bases each). This CDR3 has 15 amino acids. CDR1 SEHNR and CDR2 FQNEAQ come from the germline V gene (reference sequence). Trimming shortened V by 0 bases and J by 2 bases, and 11 bases separated the two germline ends. The CDR3 DNA is TGTGCCAGCAGCTTAGCCAGGGGGGGACCCTACGAGCAGTACTTC. Translation gives CASSLARGGPYEQYF.

V gene TRBV6-1 combines with J gene TRBJ1-3, with D unresolved. The germline V gene has CDR1 MNHNS and CDR2 SASEGT. The CDR3 is 11 amino acids. V lost 8 bases to trimming and J lost 1 base, with 3 bases between them. The CDR3 is CASHSGNTIYF. DNA for the CDR3: TGTGCCAGCCATTCTGGAAACACCATATATTTT.

Many counts were recorded for this clonotype. The gene calls are TRBV12-3 or TRBV12-4 and TRBJ2-7; perhaps TRBD2 as D (6 bases). The CDR3 runs to 13 residues. With 6 bases removed from V and 2 bases from J, the gap between germline ends came to 11 bases. Here the CDR3 reads CASRRENTYEQYF. CDR3 DNA sequence: TGTGCCAGCAGGCGGGAAAACACCTACGAGCAGTACTTC.

To note about this clonotype: A much bigger clone sits one base away, suggesting this may be a read error. The CDR3 does not end in the conserved phenylalanine or tryptophan, so this is likely a read error. The J gene is TRBJ2-3, the V gene TRBV5-5; D unclear. Germline-derived CDR1 and CDR2 are SGHKS and YYEKEE (reference sequence). The CDR3 is made up of 15 amino acids. The V gene lost 2 bases and the J gene lost 0 bases, with 10 bases spanning the gap. Here the CDR3 DNA reads TGTGCCAGCAGCTTTCAACAGATTAGCACAGATACGCAGTATCTT. Protein product: CASSFQQISTDTQYL.

The V and J genes are TRBV28 and TRBJ2-3; 8 bases line up with TRBD2. The CDR3 consists of 13 residues. Germline V gives CDR1 MDHEN, CDR2 SYDVKM. The ends lost 10 bases at V and 0 bases at J; junction bases unmatched: 3. The CDR3 spells CATERESTDTQYF. DNA for the CDR3: TGTGCCACTGAGCGGGAGAGCACAGATACGCAGTATTTT.

Many counts were recorded for this clonotype. CDR3 coding DNA: TGTGCCAGCAGCCTGACAGGGGGCTTTGGCTACACCTTC. Its translation is CASSLTGGFGYTF. The rearrangement links TRBV5-8 to TRBJ1-2; TRBD1 aligns across 10 bases. J lost 7 bases, V lost 4 bases, and 4 bases had no gene match. The CDR3 extends over 13 amino acids. Germline V gene data show CDR1 as SGHTS and CDR2 as YDEGEE.

DNA for the CDR3: TGTGCCAGCAGCAAGACAGGGGGCGGGAATGAAAAACTGTTTTTT. This translates into CASSKTGGGNEKLFF. The chain combines TRBV7-6 with TRBJ1-4, with 10 bases fitting TRBD1. The CDR3 totals 15 residues. V shed 5 bases and J 5 bases; nucleotides not matched to a gene: 5. Germline lookup yields CDR1 SGHVS and CDR2 FNYEAQ.

This clonotype was detected many times. The rearrangement uses TRBV6-1 and TRBJ2-1, with D possibly being TRBD1 or TRBD2 (5 bases each). CDR3 length equals 17 residues. Germline V gives CDR1 MNHNS, CDR2 SASEGT. V lost 4 bases and J lost 0, with 16 bases in between. The CDR3 nucleotides read TGTGCCAGCAGTGCGGGACCCTTTGTGAGCTCCTACAATGAGCAGTTCTTC. Its protein is CASSAGPFVSSYNEQFF.

This clonotype was found many times. The gene calls are TRBV20-1 and TRBJ2-7; D not resolved. This CDR3 spans 14 amino acids. Germline CDR1 DFQATT, CDR2 SNEGSKA (reference sequence). Trimming removed 5 bases from V and 5 bases from J, with 19 bases in between. The CDR3 DNA sequence: TGCAGTGCTCCCGATCCTAACCTGGGTCACGAGCAGTACTTC. Translating gives CSAPDPNLGHEQYF.

This clonotype was counted at least ten times. This chain connects TRBV7-3 to TRBJ2-3; 7 bases align to TRBD1. CDR1 and CDR2 from the germline V gene are SGHTA and FQGTGA. The CDR3 covers 15 residues. V trimming: 5 bases; J trimming: 1 base; junction bases outside the gene matches: 6. The CDR3 reads CASSPTGDGTDTQYF. Here the CDR3 DNA reads TGTGCCAGCAGCCCAACAGGGGATGGCACAGATACGCAGTATTTT.

There are many counts of this clonotype. The J gene is TRBJ2-7, the V gene TRBV5-1; D perhaps matches TRBD2 (6 bases). The CDR3 contains 15 residues. Germline CDR1 is SGHRS and CDR2 is YFSETQ. Trimming stripped 3 bases from V and 2 bases from J, with 15 bases between. The CDR3 DNA reads TGCGCCAGCAGCTGGGGCGCAGGAGGGCCCTACGAGCAGTACTTC. Amino acids: CASSWGAGGPYEQYF.

This clonotype was seen many times. V is TRBV9 and J is TRBJ2-5, with D perhaps being TRBD1 or TRBD2 (6 bases each). The CDR3 loop spans 16 amino acids. Trimming removed 0 bases at V and 3 bases at J, with 15 bases between. Per the germline V gene, CDR1 is SGDLS and CDR2 is YYNGEE. The CDR3 loop is CASSVEGGGREETQYF. The CDR3 bases are TGTGCCAGCAGCGTAGAGGGGGGAGGAAGGGAAGAGACCCAGTACTTC.

This clonotype has ten or more counts. Because the CDR3's place on the DNA is in doubt, the DNA is left out and the CDR3 is given as listed by TCRdb. The chain employs TRBV12-3 or TRBV12-4 and TRBJ2-7; the D call in the table, TRBD1, was not verified against the DNA. The CDR3 has 17 amino acids, counting both end residues. CDR3: CASSSSRGVGVPYEQYF.

The table lists this clonotype with many counts. V is TRBV10-3 and J is TRBJ2-7, with 13 bases aligning to TRBD2. The CDR3 is 15 amino acids. J lost 0 bases, V lost 6 bases, and 2 bases had no gene match. The germline gives CDR1 ENHRY, CDR2 SYGVKD. This CDR3 is CAISGLAGASYEQYF. The CDR3, as DNA: TGTGCCATCAGCGGACTAGCGGGGGCCTCCTACGAGCAGTACTTC.

This clonotype occurred a few times. The chain couples TRBV5-6 to TRBJ2-7, with 7 bases aligning to TRBD1. V shed 6 bases and J 2 bases; nucleotides not matched to a gene: 5. The CDR3 runs 13 residues. Germline CDR1 and CDR2: SGHDT and YYEEEE. The CDR3 region has the DNA TGTGCCAGCACCGAGACAGGGACCTACGAGCAGTACTTC. Translation: CASTETGTYEQYF.

This clonotype was seen repeatedly, ten times or more. The chain joins TRBV28 to TRBJ2-7; D tentatively fits TRBD1 or TRBD2 (5 bases each). V was trimmed by 2 bases and J by 3 bases, leaving 11 bases between them. The CDR3 has 14 amino acids. Germline loops: CDR1 MDHEN, CDR2 SYDVKM. The chain's CDR3 is CASSLGGTIYEQYF. The CDR3 DNA follows: TGTGCCAGCAGTTTAGGGGGAACGATCTACGAGCAGTACTTC.

This clonotype was found many times. CDR3 nucleotides: TGTGCCAGCAGCCAGTTAGCGGGAGTCGCCTTCGAGCAGTACTTC. Amino acid sequence: CASSQLAGVAFEQYF. The chain combines TRBV3-1 with TRBJ2-7; 9 bases match TRBD2. Germline-derived CDR1 and CDR2 are LGHDT and YNNKEL (reference sequence). This CDR3 spans 15 amino acids. The V gene end was trimmed by 3 bases and the J gene end by 6 bases; junction bases not matched to a gene: 9.

At least ten counts were recorded for this clonotype. The J gene is TRBJ1-1, the V gene TRBV7-2; D gene ambiguous. Germline V lookup: CDR1 SGHTA, CDR2 FQGNSA. V gave up 6 bases and J gave up 0 bases, with 5 bases separating them. CDR3 size: 12 residues. The CDR3 DNA follows: TGTGCCAGCAGAGGGATGAACACTGAAGCTTTCTTT. Protein: CASRGMNTEAFF.

This clonotype was observed a few times. A read error may explain this, as a much larger clone is one base away. The CDR3 is CASSLIAGTGGLFF. The CDR3, as DNA: TGTGCCAGCAGCCTTATAGCGGGAACCGGGGGGCTGTTTTTT. This chain connects TRBV11-2 to TRBJ2-2, with 8 bases aligning to TRBD2. Germline values: CDR1 SGHAT, CDR2 FQNNGV. The CDR3 covers 14 residues.

This clonotype was picked up many times. This sequence joins TRBV7-3 and TRBJ2-2, with D hard to call. This CDR3 contains 17 residues. Trimming took 1 base from V and 8 from J, leaving 20 bases between them. CDR1 is SGHTA and CDR2 is FQGTGA in the germline V gene. The CDR3 is CASSLIGHAAGAGELFF. DNA of the CDR3: TGTGCCAGCAGCTTAATAGGCCACGCGGCCGGAGCTGGGGAGCTGTTTTTT.

This clonotype has only a few counts. V usage is TRBV20-1 and J usage is TRBJ2-3; 12 positions agree with TRBD2. This CDR3 spans 18 amino acids. Germline V gives CDR1 DFQATT, CDR2 SNEGSKA (reference sequence). The V gene end was trimmed by 0 bases and the J gene end by 0 bases; junction bases not matched to a gene: 7. CDR3 bases: TGCAGTGCTAGAGACTACCGGACTAGCGGGGCGAGCACAGATACGCAGTATTTT. Protein: CSARDYRTSGASTDTQYF.

Many counts were recorded for this clonotype. J is TRBJ2-5 and V is TRBV7-8; D gene ambiguous. Germline CDR1 is SGHVS and CDR2 is FQNEAQ. The CDR3 covers 14 residues. With 7 bases removed from V and 5 bases from J, the gap between germline ends came to 17 bases. Written as DNA, the CDR3 is TGTGCCAGCAACCCCATATCCCTTGGTGAGACCCAGTACTTC. Its translation is CASNPISLGETQYF.

In this sample, this clonotype turned up many times. The rearrangement uses TRBV5-4 and TRBJ2-3, with a weak D call TRBD2 (5 bases). Germline CDR1 and CDR2: SGHNT and YYREEE (reference sequence). V lost 4 bases and J 5 bases, leaving 17 bases between the germline ends. The CDR3 is 15 residues long. The CDR3 here is CASSPAGSPGDTQYF. The CDR3, as DNA: TGTGCCAGCAGCCCGGCGGGCTCCCCCGGAGATACGCAGTATTTT.

In its sample, this clonotype was seen a few times. The chain is built from TRBV5-1 and TRBJ1-3; D gene unclear. Germline V gene data show CDR1 as SGHRS and CDR2 as YFSETQ. CDR3 length: 12 residues. Deletions cut 4 bases from V and 8 bases from J, with 10 bases between. CDR3 in DNA: TGCGCCAGCAGCACGGACGGAGACACCATATATTTT. Encoded protein: CASSTDGDTIYF.

In its sample, this clonotype was seen many times. The chain uses TRBV28 and TRBJ2-3, with D unresolved. Germline CDR1 reads MDHEN; CDR2 reads SYDVKM. The CDR3 spans 11 residues. Trimming cost V 7 bases and J 2 bases, with 4 bases left between them. The CDR3 is CASTDTDTQYF. As DNA, the CDR3 is TGTGCCAGCACCGACACAGATACGCAGTATTTT.

This clonotype was counted many times. This chain links TRBV24-1 with TRBJ2-3; 11 nucleotides align to TRBD1. Losses at the gene ends were 4 bases for V and 0 bases for J; bases not matched to a gene: 8. The length of the CDR3 is 18 residues. The V gene's germline CDR1 is KGHDR and CDR2 SFDVKD. The DNA for the CDR3 is TGTGCCACCAGTGACCACGGGACAGGGGGATTCAGCACAGATACGCAGTATTTT. Its translation: CATSDHGTGGFSTDTQYF.

At least ten counts were recorded for this clonotype. The chain joins TRBV20-1 to TRBJ2-1; 10 nucleotides align to TRBD1. The CDR3 loop spans 15 amino acids. Germline CDR1 reads DFQATT; CDR2 reads SNEGSKA (reference sequence). With V trimmed by 1 base and J by 4 bases, 4 bases remained unmatched. The chain's CDR3 is CSARAPDRGYNEQFF. CDR3 in DNA: TGCAGTGCTAGAGCTCCGGACAGGGGGTACAATGAGCAGTTCTTC.

V gene TRBV6-1 combines with J gene TRBJ2-2; perhaps D is TRBD1 or TRBD2 (5 bases each). Trimming pared 5 bases from V and 8 bases from J, leaving 9 bases between. Germline assignment: CDR1 MNHNS and CDR2 SASEGT. The CDR3 has 12 amino acids. CDR3 nucleotide sequence: TGTGCCAGCAGTCGGGGCTATGGGGAGCTGTTTTTT. It is translated as CASSRGYGELFF.